The rows below give T cell receptor beta chains drawn from one sample of a study of T cell responses to AZD1222 COVID-19 vaccine. TCRdb keeps only in-frame clones here, not all; method: immunoSEQ multiplex PCR. The sample lists more than 80,000 clones, 80% to 90% occurring once. Sequenced here: peripheral blood, sampled 28 days after the second AZD1222 dose. Source of these receptors: an adult who received the AZD1222 COVID-19 vaccine. Each CDR3 is given with its conserved first and last residue. D genes are given only for firm matches. The size field is filled for only some rows; it gives once, few, many or a size class.

v_call: TRBV5-8; j_call: TRBJ2-5; d_call: TRBD1; clone_size: -; cdr3_nt: TGTGCCAGCAGCTTGGGACAGGGGGCGCGGGAGACCCAGTACTTC; cdr3_aa: CASSLGQGARETQYF
v_call: TRBV3-1/TRBV3-2; j_call: TRBJ2-2; d_call: -; clone_size: -; cdr3_nt: TGTGCCAGCAGCCAATTTGTTACCGGGGAGCTGTTTTTT; cdr3_aa: CASSQFVTGELFF
v_call: TRBV29-1; j_call: TRBJ1-1; d_call: -; clone_size: -; cdr3_nt: TGCAGCGTTGCACACTCCGGCACTGAAGCTTTCTTT; cdr3_aa: CSVAHSGTEAFF
v_call: TRBV2; j_call: TRBJ2-3; d_call: TRBD2; clone_size: -; cdr3_nt: TGTGCCAGCAGTATAGCGGGAGTGAGAGATACGCAGTATTTT; cdr3_aa: CASSIAGVRDTQYF
v_call: TRBV18; j_call: TRBJ2-7; d_call: TRBD1; clone_size: -; cdr3_nt: TGTGCCAGCTCTCTGGACAGGGTGTACGAGCAGTACTTC; cdr3_aa: CASSLDRVYEQYF
v_call: TRBV28; j_call: TRBJ1-5; d_call: -; clone_size: once; cdr3_nt: TGTGCCAGCAGCAATATAATCCGCGGGGGAGGCAATCAGCCCCAGCATTTT; cdr3_aa: CASSNIIRGGGNQPQHF
v_call: TRBV6-5; j_call: TRBJ2-3; d_call: TRBD1; clone_size: -; cdr3_nt: TGTGCCAGCAGTTATTTAGGGACAGGGGATACGCAGTATTTT; cdr3_aa: CASSYLGTGDTQYF
v_call: TRBV5-6; j_call: TRBJ1-6; d_call: -; clone_size: -; cdr3_nt: TGTGCCAGCAGCTTGGACGGAGGGCTTAATTCACCCCTCCACTTT; cdr3_aa: CASSLDGGLNSPLHF
v_call: TRBV7-2; j_call: TRBJ2-3; d_call: -; clone_size: -; cdr3_nt: TGTGCCAGCAGCTTAGTGGGAGATAGAGCAGATACGCAGTATTTT; cdr3_aa: CASSLVGDRADTQYF
v_call: TRBV4-1; j_call: TRBJ1-1; d_call: TRBD1; clone_size: -; cdr3_nt: TGCGCCAGCAGCCCCCACGACAGGGAGAACACTGAAGCTTTCTTT; cdr3_aa: CASSPHDRENTEAFF
v_call: TRBV10-3; j_call: TRBJ2-3; d_call: -; clone_size: -; cdr3_nt: TGTGCCATCAGTGAGCGGGGGGCCAGAGATACGCAGTATTTT; cdr3_aa: CAISERGARDTQYF
v_call: TRBV7-8; j_call: TRBJ1-6; d_call: -; clone_size: -; cdr3_nt: TGTGCCAGCAGCCCGTATGACGGCTCCAATTCACCCCTCCACTTT; cdr3_aa: CASSPYDGSNSPLHF
v_call: TRBV30; j_call: TRBJ1-1; d_call: -; clone_size: -; cdr3_nt: TGTGCCTGGAGTGTATCGGGGGGGACTGAAGCTTTCTTT; cdr3_aa: CAWSVSGGTEAFF
v_call: TRBV11-2; j_call: TRBJ2-3; d_call: -; clone_size: -; cdr3_nt: TGTGCCAGCAGCTTCCGTGGGGGGATAAGCACAGATACGCAGTATTTT; cdr3_aa: CASSFRGGISTDTQYF
v_call: TRBV10-3; j_call: TRBJ2-1; d_call: -; clone_size: few; cdr3_nt: TGTGCCATCAGTGATCCCCGGATTTATGAGCAGTTCTTC; cdr3_aa: CAISDPRIYEQFF
v_call: TRBV6-6; j_call: TRBJ2-3; d_call: TRBD2; clone_size: -; cdr3_nt: TGTGCCAGCAGTCGAGCGGGAGGGCGGTTAGGAGATACGCAGTATTTT; cdr3_aa: CASSRAGGRLGDTQYF
v_call: TRBV29-1; j_call: TRBJ2-7; d_call: -; clone_size: once; cdr3_nt: TGCAGCGTTGGGTATCCATTCGAGCAGTACTTC; cdr3_aa: CSVGYPFEQYF
v_call: TRBV12-5; j_call: TRBJ1-3; d_call: -; clone_size: -; cdr3_nt: TGTGCTAGTGGTTTGGTACCCGGTCAGTACTCTGGAAACACCATATATTTT; cdr3_aa: CASGLVPGQYSGNTIYF
v_call: TRBV7-2; j_call: TRBJ1-2; d_call: -; clone_size: -; cdr3_nt: TGTGCCAGCAGCTTAGCAAGGCCAGCCTATGGCTACACCTTC; cdr3_aa: CASSLARPAYGYTF
v_call: TRBV28; j_call: TRBJ1-2; d_call: -; clone_size: -; cdr3_nt: TGTGCCAGCATCTCCGGGGCCTTGGAGGGCTACACCTTC; cdr3_aa: CASISGALEGYTF
v_call: TRBV30; j_call: TRBJ1-1; d_call: -; clone_size: few; cdr3_nt: TGTGCCTGGAGTTCCTGGGGGAACACTGAAGCTTTCTTT; cdr3_aa: CAWSSWGNTEAFF
v_call: TRBV18; j_call: TRBJ1-1; d_call: TRBD1; clone_size: -; cdr3_nt: TGTGCCAGCTCACCTACAGGGGGCAGCACTGAAGCTTTCTTT; cdr3_aa: CASSPTGGSTEAFF
v_call: TRBV11-2; j_call: TRBJ2-7; d_call: TRBD1; clone_size: -; cdr3_nt: TGTGCCAGCAGCCCCTGGACAGGTCCGTCCTACGAGCAGTACTTC; cdr3_aa: CASSPWTGPSYEQYF
v_call: TRBV15; j_call: TRBJ1-3; d_call: TRBD1; clone_size: once; cdr3_nt: TGTGCCACCAGCAGAACGGGACAGGGGCCCTTAATTGGAAACACCATATATTTT; cdr3_aa: CATSRTGQGPLIGNTIYF
v_call: TRBV5-4; j_call: TRBJ2-7; d_call: TRBD1; clone_size: once; cdr3_nt: TGTGCCAGCAGCCCTAGGACAGGGGACTCCTACGAGCAGTACTTC; cdr3_aa: CASSPRTGDSYEQYF
v_call: TRBV29-1; j_call: TRBJ1-5; d_call: TRBD1; clone_size: -; cdr3_nt: TGCAGCGTGGCCGGGACAGGGAGCGATCAGCCCCAGCATTTT; cdr3_aa: CSVAGTGSDQPQHF
v_call: TRBV19; j_call: TRBJ1-6; d_call: TRBD1; clone_size: -; cdr3_nt: TGTGCCAGTAGTATAGTGACAGGGGGCACTTCACCCCTCCACTTT; cdr3_aa: CASSIVTGGTSPLHF
v_call: TRBV6-5; j_call: TRBJ1-1; d_call: -; clone_size: -; cdr3_nt: TGTGCCAGCAACTCCCCGGGTGTGAACACTGAAGCTTTCTTT; cdr3_aa: CASNSPGVNTEAFF
v_call: TRBV11-2; j_call: TRBJ2-3; d_call: TRBD2; clone_size: few; cdr3_nt: TGTGCCAGCAGCTTAGGGCTAGCGGGGAATGGAGATACGCAGTATTTT; cdr3_aa: CASSLGLAGNGDTQYF
v_call: TRBV4-2; j_call: TRBJ2-1; d_call: TRBD2; clone_size: -; cdr3_nt: TGTGCCAGCAGCCAAGAATGGGAGGTTAGCGGGTACTACAATGAGCAGTTCTTC; cdr3_aa: CASSQEWEVSGYYNEQFF
v_call: TRBV13; j_call: TRBJ1-1; d_call: -; clone_size: few; cdr3_nt: TGTGCCAGCAGCTCCGGACATGGGAACACTGAAGCTTTCTTT; cdr3_aa: CASSSGHGNTEAFF
v_call: TRBV19; j_call: TRBJ1-1; d_call: TRBD1; clone_size: -; cdr3_nt: TGTGCCAGTAGTCCCATAAACAGGGGCGGGTACACTGAAGCTTTCTTT; cdr3_aa: CASSPINRGGYTEAFF
v_call: TRBV15; j_call: TRBJ1-1; d_call: TRBD1; clone_size: -; cdr3_nt: TGTGCCACCAGCAGAGATAGGGGGCCGGGTGAAGCTTTCTTT; cdr3_aa: CATSRDRGPGEAFF
v_call: TRBV6-6; j_call: TRBJ2-1; d_call: TRBD1; clone_size: -; cdr3_nt: TGTGCCAGCAGTGCCAGAGACAGGGGGCGCTTCAATGAGCAGTTCTTC; cdr3_aa: CASSARDRGRFNEQFF
v_call: TRBV6-5; j_call: TRBJ1-4; d_call: -; clone_size: once; cdr3_nt: TGTGCCAGCAGCTCAGGGAACAATGAAAAACTGTTTTTT; cdr3_aa: CASSSGNNEKLFF
v_call: TRBV5-1; j_call: TRBJ1-4; d_call: -; clone_size: -; cdr3_nt: TGCGCCAGCAGGGCCCCTCCGACGGCGGATAATGAAAAACTGTTTTTT; cdr3_aa: CASRAPPTADNEKLFF
v_call: TRBV15; j_call: TRBJ2-3; d_call: -; clone_size: -; cdr3_nt: TGTGCCACCGCGGCCCTACGCACAGATACGCAGTATTTT; cdr3_aa: CATAALRTDTQYF
v_call: TRBV2; j_call: TRBJ1-5; d_call: -; clone_size: -; cdr3_nt: TGTGCCAGCGGGGTGGGGGGAAGAGGCAATCAGCCCCAGCATTTT; cdr3_aa: CASGVGGRGNQPQHF
v_call: TRBV18; j_call: TRBJ2-7; d_call: TRBD1; clone_size: -; cdr3_nt: TGTGCCAGCTCTGCAGGGGGTGGCGAGCAGTACTTC; cdr3_aa: CASSAGGGEQYF
v_call: TRBV18; j_call: TRBJ2-2; d_call: TRBD1; clone_size: -; cdr3_nt: TGTGCCAGCTCACTGGGACAGCTAAACACCGGGGAGCTGTTTTTT; cdr3_aa: CASSLGQLNTGELFF
v_call: TRBV19; j_call: TRBJ2-2; d_call: -; clone_size: -; cdr3_nt: TGTGCCAGTAGTATAGATGGAGGACGGGGGCCCGGGGAGCTGTTTTTT; cdr3_aa: CASSIDGGRGPGELFF
v_call: TRBV6-1; j_call: TRBJ1-4; d_call: -; clone_size: -; cdr3_nt: TGTGCCAGCAGTGAAGCGGGGGCTGGGACTAATGAAAAACTGTTTTTT; cdr3_aa: CASSEAGAGTNEKLFF
v_call: TRBV6-5; j_call: TRBJ1-5; d_call: -; clone_size: -; cdr3_nt: TGTGCCAGCGGGGCCCTTGGCGGCAATCAGCCCCAGCATTTT; cdr3_aa: CASGALGGNQPQHF
v_call: TRBV2; j_call: TRBJ1-2; d_call: TRBD1; clone_size: -; cdr3_nt: TGTGCCAGCAGTGCGGACAGGGGTTATGGCTACACCTTC; cdr3_aa: CASSADRGYGYTF
v_call: TRBV30; j_call: TRBJ1-2; d_call: -; clone_size: -; cdr3_nt: TGTGCCTGGGGGCAGCTCTATGGCTACACCTTC; cdr3_aa: CAWGQLYGYTF
v_call: TRBV7-7; j_call: TRBJ2-5; d_call: -; clone_size: -; cdr3_nt: TGTGCCAGCAGCTTAGGGGGGTACTTCCAAGAGACCCAGTACTTC; cdr3_aa: CASSLGGYFQETQYF